The T cell receptor (beta chain) under discussion was sequenced for a study of cytomegalovirus exposure and HLA in healthy donors. The study ran its PCR with 60 Vbeta and 13 Jbeta primers. Profiled with immunoSEQ multiplex PCR; TCRdb holds only in-frame clones, not every one. The table shows 150,000 to 200,000 clones, with about 75% occurring only once. Germline V gives CDR1 SEHNR, CDR2 FQNEAQ (reference sequence). CDR3 size: 14 residues. Trimming took off 0 bases at V and 1 base at J, with 6 bases between the two ends. This sequence joins TRBV7-9 and TRBJ2-5; D is ambiguous. This clonotype was obtained from a woman in her fifties or sixties in good health and CMV-seropositive. The sample taken for sequencing was PBMCs. CDR3 coding DNA: TGTGCCAGCAGCTTAGCCTCCCTCCAAGAGACCCAGTACTTC. Translation: CASSLASLQETQYF.